This is a list of T cell receptor beta chains from one sample in a study of shared clonotypes between healthy human individuals. Profiled with immunoSEQ multiplex PCR; TCRdb holds only in-frame clones, not every one. This sample has some 2 million clones, with just under 95% found just once. Sequenced sample: naive CD8+ T cells sorted from blood. The receptors derive from a man younger than 35 in good health. The CDR3 runs from the conserved cysteine through the conserved F or W. Each record gives: CDR3 DNA, CDR3 protein, V gene, clone size, J gene, D gene. D genes are given only for firm matches. Size values are once, few and many counts, or a class for expanded clones, and some rows have none.

TGTGCCAGTAGACAGGGGTTTGAAGCTTTCTTT,CASRQGFEAFF,TRBV19,.,TRBJ1-1,TRBD1
TGCGCCAGCAGCTTGACTAGCATTTCCTACAATGAGCAGTTCTTC,CASSLTSISYNEQFF,TRBV5-1,.,TRBJ2-1,.
TGTGCCAGCAGCCAGGGTATGACAGGGTTTAGGGGTAACTATGGCTACACCTTC,CASSQGMTGFRGNYGYTF,TRBV9,.,TRBJ1-2,TRBD1
TGTGCCAGCAAGGACAGGCAATCCTACGAGCAGTACTTC,CASKDRQSYEQYF,TRBV25-1,once,TRBJ2-7,TRBD1
TGTGCCAGCAGTCCCGGGAGGGGGGAGTGGGCAGATACGCAGTATTTT,CASSPGRGEWADTQYF,TRBV27,.,TRBJ2-3,TRBD2
TGTGCCAGCAGCCCCCTACTCGTTTCTAGCACAGATACGCAGTATTTT,CASSPLLVSSTDTQYF,TRBV27,once,TRBJ2-3,.
TGTGCCAGCAGTTTCCTAAGTGGGAGAACTATCAATGAGCAGTTCTTC,CASSFLSGRTINEQFF,TRBV27,.,TRBJ2-1,.
TGTGCCAGCAGGACTAGCGGGACCTACACAGATACGCAGTATTTT,CASRTSGTYTDTQYF,TRBV6-5,.,TRBJ2-3,TRBD2
TGTGCCAGCAGCCTCCCCCTCTACGAGCAGTACTTC,CASSLPLYEQYF,TRBV27,once,TRBJ2-7,.
TGTGCCAGCAGTTACTTAGAAAGCACAGATACGCAGTATTTT,CASSYLESTDTQYF,TRBV6-6,.,TRBJ2-3,.
TGTGCCAGCAGCTTGGCACAGGGGGCGCAGTATGGCTACACCTTC,CASSLAQGAQYGYTF,TRBV5-6,.,TRBJ1-2,TRBD1
TGTGCCAGCAGTGAAGAGGCAGGAACCTACGAGCAGTACTTC,CASSEEAGTYEQYF,TRBV2,.,TRBJ2-7,.
TGTGCCAGCAGTGAAGCGCTTCTGGGGGCCCGCAATCAGCCCCAGCATTTT,CASSEALLGARNQPQHF,TRBV6-1,.,TRBJ1-5,.
TGTGCCAGCAGCTTAGGGGCAGGGGGCGTAGATACGCAGTATTTT,CASSLGAGGVDTQYF,TRBV7-9,.,TRBJ2-3,TRBD1
TGTGCCAGCAGCGTAGGGGCTAGCGGGAGGGCGAGCTCCTACAATGAGCAGTTCTTC,CASSVGASGRASSYNEQFF,TRBV9,once,TRBJ2-1,TRBD2
TGTGCCAGTACCTCCGGGACACATAGCAATCAGCCCCAGCATTTT,CASTSGTHSNQPQHF,TRBV19,.,TRBJ1-5,.
TGTGCCAGCAGCCAGGGACAGGGGGTTCGCTACGAGCAGTACTTC,CASSQGQGVRYEQYF,TRBV11-2,.,TRBJ2-7,TRBD1
TGCGCCAGCAGCTACGGACAGGGGGATCAGCCCCAGCATTTT,CASSYGQGDQPQHF,TRBV5-1,.,TRBJ1-5,TRBD1
TGTGCCAGCAGTTTAGTCCATGAGGCTTACGAGCAGTACTTC,CASSLVHEAYEQYF,TRBV27,.,TRBJ2-7,.
TGTGCCAGAGATGACAGGGGGACCCATCACTATGGCTACACCTTC,CARDDRGTHHYGYTF,TRBV11-3,.,TRBJ1-2,TRBD1
TGTGCCAGCAGCGACGGGACTAGCGGTTTAGGGGAGCAGTACTTC,CASSDGTSGLGEQYF,TRBV7-9,.,TRBJ2-7,TRBD2
TGTGCCAGCAGCATAGGACAGGGGTCCGATCAGCCCCAGCATTTT,CASSIGQGSDQPQHF,TRBV13,.,TRBJ1-5,TRBD1
TGTGCCAGCAGCTCGGGCGAGGTGGACCAGTACTTC,CASSSGEVDQYF,TRBV7-9,.,TRBJ2-5,.
TGTGCCAGCAGCCCGACCGGGGGAGCCGCCGGGTCGCAGTATTTT,CASSPTGGAAGSQYF,TRBV7-6,.,TRBJ2-3,.
TGTGCCAGCAGCCCTCTAAATGGGATCGGCACTGAAGCTTTCTTT,CASSPLNGIGTEAFF,TRBV7-9,.,TRBJ1-1,.
TGTGCCAGCAGCTTAAGTGGGCTAGCGGCCTACAATGAGCAGTTCTTC,CASSLSGLAAYNEQFF,TRBV13,.,TRBJ2-1,TRBD2
TGTGCCAGCAGTTATTGGGGACAGGACTCCTACGAGCAGTACTTC,CASSYWGQDSYEQYF,TRBV6-6,.,TRBJ2-7,TRBD1
TGCGCCAGCAGCCAAGTGGGGGATATCTACGAGCAGTACTTC,CASSQVGDIYEQYF,TRBV4-1,.,TRBJ2-7,.
TGTGCCAGCAGTGGCGAAAATGAAAAACTGTTTTTT,CASSGENEKLFF,TRBV28,.,TRBJ1-4,.
TGTGCCAGCTCCCCGGCGGCTTCCTACGAGCAGTACTTC,CASSPAASYEQYF,TRBV27,.,TRBJ2-7,.
TGTGCCAGCAGTTCCGTACCCGGGGAGCAGTCAGATACGCAGTATTTT,CASSSVPGEQSDTQYF,TRBV5-6,.,TRBJ2-3,.
TGTGCCAGCAGCTTGGTACTAGCGGGGACCTACAATGAGCAGTTCTTC,CASSLVLAGTYNEQFF,TRBV5-4,.,TRBJ2-1,TRBD2
TGCAGCGTTGAAGGGGGGGCTGGTCAGCCCCAGCATTTT,CSVEGGAGQPQHF,TRBV29-1,.,TRBJ1-5,.
TGCGCCAGCAGCCAGGGCCGGGGTTCCATGAACACTGAAGCTTTCTTT,CASSQGRGSMNTEAFF,TRBV4-1,.,TRBJ1-1,.
TGTGCCTGGAGTGAAACTAGCGGCCTTGAGCAGTTCTTC,CAWSETSGLEQFF,TRBV30,.,TRBJ2-1,TRBD2
TGTGCCAGCACCGATGGGGGGGGGTACTACACCTTC,CASTDGGGYYTF,TRBV6-6,.,TRBJ1-2,.
TGTGCCAGCAGCCAGGGGCGCCTCCGCTACGAGCAGTACTTC,CASSQGRLRYEQYF,TRBV27,.,TRBJ2-7,.
TGCGCCAGCAGCCAAGATCAGGTCTCCTACGAGCAGTACTTC,CASSQDQVSYEQYF,TRBV4-1,.,TRBJ2-7,.
TGTGCCAGCAGTCTACGATCTGGCTCCTACAATGAGCAGTTCTTC,CASSLRSGSYNEQFF,TRBV27,.,TRBJ2-1,.
TGTGCCAGCGCGCTTAGTTTAGACGGCACCGGGGAGCTGTTTTTT,CASALSLDGTGELFF,TRBV28,once,TRBJ2-2,.
TGCGCCAGCAGCCAAGAGGACACGAGCAATCAGCCCCAGCATTTT,CASSQEDTSNQPQHF,TRBV4-1,once,TRBJ1-5,.
TGTGCCAGCAGGCCCGGGACTAGTGGTTTCGGGTTCAATGAGCAGTTCTTC,CASRPGTSGFGFNEQFF,TRBV27,.,TRBJ2-1,TRBD2
TGTGCCAGCAGCCAAGATCAGACCAACCCGAACACCGGGGAGCTGTTTTTT,CASSQDQTNPNTGELFF,TRBV14,.,TRBJ2-2,.
TGTGCCAGCAGCTTGGCGGGGACAGAGTCCTACGAGCAGTACTTC,CASSLAGTESYEQYF,TRBV5-4,.,TRBJ2-7,TRBD1
TGTGCCAGCAGCCTAGTTACTGGCACAGATACGCAGTATTTT,CASSLVTGTDTQYF,TRBV4-2,.,TRBJ2-3,.
TGTGCCAGCAGCTTAGGCACAGGGGGTGAGCAGTACTTC,CASSLGTGGEQYF,TRBV5-5,.,TRBJ2-7,TRBD1
TGTGCCAGTAGTATGTCGATGTATTCCTACGAGCAGTACTTC,CASSMSMYSYEQYF,TRBV19,.,TRBJ2-7,.
TGCGCCAGCAGCCAAGGGACTAGCGGGGTCTACGAGCAGTACTTC,CASSQGTSGVYEQYF,TRBV4-1,few,TRBJ2-7,TRBD2
TGTGCCAGCAGCTGGGACAGGGGGAACGAGCAGTACTTC,CASSWDRGNEQYF,TRBV7-2,.,TRBJ2-7,TRBD1
TGTGCCAGCAGCTTGGAGACGGCCGCGATGTCCTACAATGAGCAGTTCTTC,CASSLETAAMSYNEQFF,TRBV7-9,.,TRBJ2-1,.
TGCGCCAGCAGCCAAGAAATGGGCGGGAGGTACGAGCAGTACTTC,CASSQEMGGRYEQYF,TRBV4-3,few,TRBJ2-7,TRBD2
TGTGCCATCAGTGATATGAGCTCAACTAATGAAAAACTGTTTTTT,CAISDMSSTNEKLFF,TRBV10-3,medium-sized,TRBJ1-4,.
TGCGCCAGCAGCCAATTGTATCAGGGGGTCGACTCACCCCTCCACTTT,CASSQLYQGVDSPLHF,TRBV4-3,.,TRBJ1-6,TRBD1
TGCGCCAGCAGTGAGTCGATCCCCCCCAGCGGGACCGAGGAGACCCAGTACTTC,CASSESIPPSGTEETQYF,TRBV10-2,.,TRBJ2-5,TRBD2
TGCGCCAGCAGCCAGGGACAGGCTGCCTACGAGCAGTACTTC,CASSQGQAAYEQYF,TRBV4-1,once,TRBJ2-7,TRBD1
TGTGCCAGCAGTCAGACAGGGGGCAGCAATCAGCCCCAGCATTTT,CASSQTGGSNQPQHF,TRBV27,.,TRBJ1-5,TRBD1
TGTGCCAGCAGCCCAGAGAACAGGGTTACTGAAGCTTTCTTT,CASSPENRVTEAFF,TRBV11-1,.,TRBJ1-1,.
TGTGCCAGCAGTCCCGACCGAGACCGATATAATGAAAAACTGTTTTTT,CASSPDRDRYNEKLFF,TRBV27,.,TRBJ1-4,.
TGTGCCAGCAGTGAATTTGGGGGAGGTGGCGAGCAGTACTTC,CASSEFGGGGEQYF,TRBV25-1,.,TRBJ2-7,.
TGTGCCAGCAGCTTGGGTGTAGCGGGGGGAGATACGCAGTATTTT,CASSLGVAGGDTQYF,TRBV7-3,.,TRBJ2-3,TRBD2